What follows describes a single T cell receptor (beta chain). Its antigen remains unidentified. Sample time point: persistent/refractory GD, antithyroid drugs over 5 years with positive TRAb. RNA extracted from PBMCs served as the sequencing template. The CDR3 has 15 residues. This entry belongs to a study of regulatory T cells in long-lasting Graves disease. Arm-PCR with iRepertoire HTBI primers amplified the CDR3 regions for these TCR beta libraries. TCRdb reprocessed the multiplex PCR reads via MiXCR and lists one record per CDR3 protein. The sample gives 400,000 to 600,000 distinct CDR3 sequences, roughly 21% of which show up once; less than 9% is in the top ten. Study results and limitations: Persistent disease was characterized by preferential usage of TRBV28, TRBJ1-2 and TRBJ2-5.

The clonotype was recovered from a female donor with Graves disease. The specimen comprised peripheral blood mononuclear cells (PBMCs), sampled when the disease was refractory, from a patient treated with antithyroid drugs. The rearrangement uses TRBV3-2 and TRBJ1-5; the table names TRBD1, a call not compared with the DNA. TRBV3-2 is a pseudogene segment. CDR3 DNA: TGTGCCAGCAGCCACATCAGGGGTTCCAATCAGCCCCAGCATTTT. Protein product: CASSHIRGSNQPQHF.